This T cell receptor beta chain was found in a study of blood T cell repertoires in COVID-19 (dated by TCRdb to about 2020). Background for the entire study: Collaborator samples came from the United States, Italy and Spain and covered acute and convalescent phases of COVID-19. The sample metadata nearly always contained a de-identified subject ID, COVID-19 status, age in years and sex. A freely available public database, intended as a resource for researchers studying the immune response to SARS-CoV-2, is where the repertoires were released. Where available, HLA class I and class II types were taken from metadata supplied by the sample provider and were not determined by assay-based typing. The material from the prospective study consisted of cDNA or gDNA derived from T cells, B-cell-depleted T cells, or PBMCs. The samples were drawn from two sources: the first 160 participants of the ongoing ImmuneRACE study, and 1,000 to 1,500 subjects contributed by 6 global collaborators. Subjects who had been exposed to COVID-19, were actively infected with it, or had recovered from it provided the deeply sampled blood TCRbeta repertoires that made up the dataset.

TCRbeta CDR3 regions were amplified from genomic DNA by means of the immunoSEQ Assay, a bias-controlled multiplex PCR. The authors processed their data as follows. Within the assay, amplification of reference gene primers was used to estimate how many nucleated cells each sample contained. To quantify the absolute abundance of each unique TCRbeta CDR3 rearrangement, sequence reads were collapsed and filtered. For each sample, productive Simpson clonality was calculated as the square root of Simpson's diversity index over productive rearrangements. TCRdb took this table from immuneACCESS and kept in-frame rearrangements with V and J called. Such tables lack part of the clones; where checked against another copy, unresolved V genes explain under half of the gap, and the rest is unexplained. V and J calls and clone size come straight from that table; D and trimming were deduced from the DNA. For this sample there are roughly 200,000 clones; more than 70% appear just once. Under 6.5% of the sample comes from the top ten.

The research as a whole found: The amount of clinical and demographic metadata varied by source and participant and was provided uncurated.

The collaborating institutions used their own protocols to collect whole blood in K2EDTA tubes. For TCRbeta analysis, collaborator samples were shipped as frozen whole blood, as isolated PBMCs, or as DNA extracted from either sample type. The CDR3 contains 13 residues, cysteine and phenylalanine counted. Only CDR3 DNA is held: 39 bases, read in frame from base 1. The germline V gene encodes CDR1 MDHEN and CDR2 SYDVKM. At the junction V is shortened by 4 bases and J by 3 bases, with 7 bases in between. For this clone: It lacks a known antigen. The sample holds no much larger clone one base away, and base qualities are not on file.

Material: peripheral blood. This TCR was sampled from a man aged 35 to 55 with active or convalescent COVID-19. Recombination linked TRBV28 to TRBJ2-1, with the D gene uncertain. The CDR3: CASSWPGYNEQFF. DNA sequence: TGTGCCAGCAGTTGGCCGGGCTACAATGAGCAGTTCTTC.